A single sample is the source of the 9 T cell receptor beta chains below, sequenced in a study of blood T cell repertoires in COVID-19. TCRdb keeps only in-frame clones here, not all; method: immunoSEQ multiplex PCR. The table has under 150,000 clones, 88% seen once. Material for sequencing was peripheral blood. The receptors derive from a human donor in a cohort sampled during active COVID-19.

The chain joins TRBV9 to TRBJ2-3, with D tentatively TRBD1 (5 bases). The germline V and J ends were trimmed by 0 bases and 0 bases, with 14 bases remaining between them. CDR3 length equals 17 residues. Germline V gene lookup returns CDR1 SGDLS and CDR2 YYNGEE. In nucleotides, the CDR3 is TGTGCCAGCAGCGTAGGGGGAATGACAGCTAGCACAGATACGCAGTATTTT. Translation gives CASSVGGMTASTDTQYF.

The J gene is TRBJ2-3, the V gene TRBV14; 8 positions agree with TRBD1. The CDR3 runs to 16 residues. Trimming took 4 bases from V and 0 from J; bases not matched to a gene: 6. Per the germline V gene, CDR1 is SGHDN and CDR2 is FVKESK. CDR3 sequence: CASSPLTGVSTDTQYF. CDR3 nucleotides: TGTGCCAGCAGCCCACTGACAGGGGTCAGCACAGATACGCAGTATTTT.

The chain employs TRBV29-1 and TRBJ2-1, with 8 nucleotides matching TRBD2. With 3 bases clipped from V and 8 bases from J, the junction kept 6 bases outside the gene matches. CDR3 length equals 13 residues. CDR1 is SQVTM, CDR2 ANQGSEA, per germline. CDR3 DNA: TGCAGCGTTGAGGGACTAGGATTACATGAGCAGTTCTTC. It is translated as CSVEGLGLHEQFF.

This clone was seen only once. The rearrangement uses TRBV2 and TRBJ1-6; D might be TRBD1 (6 bases). The V end was cut by 6 bases, the J end by 6 bases, with 15 bases between. The CDR3 runs to 15 residues. CDR1 and CDR2 (germline): SNHLY, FYNNEI. CDR3 in DNA: TGTGCCAGCAGCAAACAGGGCGGTGGTAATTCACCCCTCCACTTT. Its protein product is CASSKQGGGNSPLHF.

V gene TRBV6-2 or TRBV6-3 combines with J gene TRBJ2-4; D not certain. With 2 bases removed from V and 0 bases from J, the gap between germline ends came to 5 bases. The CDR3 runs 14 residues. The V gene's germline CDR1 is MNHEY and CDR2 SVGEGT. CDR3 sequence: CASSYILAKNIQYF. The CDR3, as DNA: TGTGCCAGCAGTTACATCTTAGCCAAAAACATTCAGTACTTC.

The rearrangement uses TRBV28 and TRBJ1-4, with D tentatively TRBD1 (5 bases). Trimming removed 11 bases at V and 11 bases at J, with 12 bases between. Per the germline V gene, CDR1 is MDHEN and CDR2 is SYDVKM. The CDR3 length is 10 residues. The CDR3 coding sequence is TGTGCCGTCCAGGGTGGGAAACTGTTTTTT. Encoded protein: CAVQGGKLFF. Combining the CDR3 with reference TRBV28 and TRBJ1-4 gives the whole variable domain DVKVTQSSRYLVKRTGEKVFLECVQDMDHENMFWYRQDPGLGLRLIYFSYDVKMKEKGDIPEGYSVSREKKERFSLILESASTNQTSMYLCAVQGGKLFFGSGTQLSVL.

The V gene is TRBV18, the J gene TRBJ2-7; perhaps TRBD2 as D (6 bases). Germline loops: CDR1 KGHSH, CDR2 LQKENI. V shed 2 bases and J shed 1 base, with 15 bases lying between them. The CDR3 is made up of 16 amino acids. CDR3 coding DNA: TGTGCCAGCTCACCAAACGGTCCGGGACTTTCCTACGAGCAGTACTTC. This gives the protein CASSPNGPGLSYEQYF.

The gene calls are TRBV2 and TRBJ1-4; D possibly corresponds to TRBD1 (5 bases). The V end was cut by 3 bases, the J end by 7 bases, with 12 bases between. The length of the CDR3 is 14 residues. The germline CDR1 and CDR2 sequences are SNHLY and FYNNEI. The CDR3 bases are TGTGCCAGCAGTGATGGCAGGGTCAGTGAAAAACTGTTTTTT. It specifies CASSDGRVSEKLFF.

V is TRBV2 and J is TRBJ2-5, with TRBD1 as a possible D gene (5 bases). Germline assignment: CDR1 SNHLY and CDR2 FYNNEI. V lost 3 bases and J lost 2, with 10 bases in between. The CDR3 length is 14 residues. The CDR3 here is CASSEGRAQETQYF. The CDR3 DNA sequence: TGTGCCAGCAGTGAGGGCAGGGCACAAGAGACCCAGTACTTC.